Listed here are 21 T cell receptor beta chains from one sample, sequenced in a study of shared clonotypes between healthy human individuals. CD45RO-negative cells were positively selected for CCR7, leaving out terminally differentiated effector memory CD45RA+ cells. Assay: immunoSEQ multiplex PCR; the TCRdb copy retains only in-frame clones and omits some. The table includes roughly 2,000,000 clones, about 95% detected once. The sequencing input was naive CD8+ T cells sorted from blood. The source of these receptors is a man aged 18 to 30 in good health.

This sequence joins TRBV6-5 and TRBJ2-5; D is unclear. The CDR3 sequence is 14 residues long. With 5 bases removed from V and 1 base from J, the gap between germline ends came to 11 bases. Germline loops: CDR1 MNHEY, CDR2 SVGAGI. The CDR3 DNA sequence: TGTGCCAGCAGTCCGACGGATAGCCAAGAGACCCAGTACTTC. Translating it yields CASSPTDSQETQYF.

In this sample, this clone turned up a few times. The chain employs TRBV6-5 and TRBJ2-2; D might be TRBD2 (5 bases). The germline CDR1 and CDR2 sequences are MNHEY and SVGAGI. The ends were cut back, 8 bases at V and 2 bases at J, with 12 bases in the middle. The CDR3 covers 14 residues. CDR3 DNA: TGTGCCAGCGCCGGGATCCTAAACACCGGGGAGCTGTTTTTT. Its protein product is CASAGILNTGELFF.

This clone was recorded once. This chain uses TRBV7-6 with TRBJ2-3, with no clear D. Germline V gene sequence: CDR1 SGHVS, CDR2 FNYEAQ. V dropped 1 base and J dropped 2 bases, with 10 bases sitting between them. CDR3 size: 15 residues. For the CDR3, the DNA is TGTGCCAGCAGCTTAGAGGGCCCGGTCACAGATACGCAGTATTTT. As protein: CASSLEGPVTDTQYF.

This chain joins TRBV5-6 and TRBJ2-2; tentative D call: TRBD2 (6 bases). Trimming pared 3 bases from V and 6 bases from J, leaving 9 bases between. Germline lookup yields CDR1 SGHDT and CDR2 YYEEEE. The CDR3 is 13 amino acids. This CDR3 is CASSSGLSGELFF. For the CDR3, the DNA is TGTGCCAGCAGCTCGGGACTTTCCGGGGAGCTGTTTTTT.

Points on this clone: Other DNA sequences in the sample encode the same CDR3. The chain combines TRBV9 with TRBJ1-4; D not resolved. The CDR3 loop spans 13 amino acids. Germline values: CDR1 SGDLS, CDR2 YYNGEE. Trimming left V 0 bases short and J 4 bases short, with 4 bases between. The CDR3 region is CASSVGSNEKLFF. Here the CDR3 DNA reads TGTGCCAGCAGCGTAGGCAGTAATGAAAAACTGTTTTTT.

This clone has only one observation. The chain employs TRBV11-3 and TRBJ2-3, with 9 positions matching TRBD1. The CDR3 runs to 13 residues. Trimming removed 4 bases from V and 8 bases from J; junction bases left unmatched: 4. Germline-derived CDR1 and CDR2 are SGHNT and YENEEA. As DNA, the CDR3 is TGTGCCAGCAGCTCCGGGACAGGGAGTACGCAGTATTTT. It specifies CASSSGTGSTQYF. The full variable domain, with the rest looked up from reference TRBV11-3 and TRBJ2-3, is EAGVVQSPRYKIIEKKQPVAFWCNPISGHNTLYWYLQNLGQGPELLIRYENEEAVDDSQLPKDRFSAERLKGVDSTLKIQPAELGDSAVYLCASSSGTGSTQYFGPGTRLTVL.

J is TRBJ2-7 and V is TRBV13, with D possibly called TRBD1 or TRBD2 (5 bases each). Germline-derived CDR1 and CDR2 are PRHDT and FYEKMQ (reference sequence). There are 13 residues in the CDR3. The V end was cut by 5 bases, the J end by 5 bases, with 13 bases between. CDR3 sequence (DNA): TGTGCCAGCAGCCCCGGAGAGGGGAACGAGCAGTACTTC. It yields the protein CASSPGEGNEQYF.

This clone has just one count. The J gene is TRBJ1-3, the V gene TRBV28; D may be TRBD1 (6 bases). The CDR3 consists of 13 residues. Trimming stripped 11 bases from V and 0 bases from J, with 11 bases between. The V gene's germline CDR1 is MDHEN and CDR2 SYDVKM. The CDR3 coding sequence is TGTGCCCCCGGAGGGGGCTCTGGAAACACCATATATTTT. Translation gives CAPGGGSGNTIYF.

The chain couples TRBV5-6 to TRBJ2-1, with D maybe TRBD1 (6 bases). V lost 4 bases, J lost 3 bases, and 26 bases lay in between. CDR3 length equals 19 residues. The germline V gene has CDR1 SGHDT and CDR2 YYEEEE. CDR3 in DNA: TGTGCCAGCAGCGCCCCTTGGGCCGACAGGACGATGGTCTACAATGAGCAGTTCTTC. Amino acids: CASSAPWADRTMVYNEQFF. The full variable domain, in which reference TRBV5-6 and TRBJ2-1 provide the parts outside the CDR3, is DAGVTQSPTHLIKTRGQQVTLRCSPKSGHDTVSWYQQALGQGPQFIFQYYEEEERQRGNFPDRFSGHQFPNYSSELNVNALLLGDSALYLCASSAPWADRTMVYNEQFFGPGTRLTVL.

J is TRBJ2-3 and V is TRBV4-1; 7 bases align to TRBD2. The CDR3 length is 16 residues. Germline lookup yields CDR1 MGHRA and CDR2 YSYEKL. The J segment lost 1 base and the V segment lost 0 bases, leaving 4 bases of the junction unmatched. CDR3 residues: CASSQDGLAGTDTQYF. The CDR3 DNA reads TGCGCCAGCAGCCAAGATGGGCTAGCGGGCACAGATACGCAGTATTTT.

The chain joins TRBV5-1 to TRBJ2-3, with D possibly matching TRBD1 (5 bases). Trimming left V 0 bases short and J 2 bases short, with 7 bases between. Germline V lookup: CDR1 SGHRS, CDR2 YFSETQ. This CDR3 contains 14 residues. CDR3 sequence (DNA): TGCGCCAGCAGCTTGGGGGGCCCCACAGATACGCAGTATTTT. Its protein product is CASSLGGPTDTQYF.

The chain uses TRBV6-1 and TRBJ2-7, with 9 bases identical to TRBD2. This CDR3 has 17 residues. J gave up 4 bases and V 0 bases, and 10 bases lay outside the gene matches. Germline V gene data show CDR1 as MNHNS and CDR2 as SASEGT. The chain's CDR3 is CASSEALRVSGRYEQYF. The DNA of the CDR3 is TGTGCCAGCAGTGAAGCGCTTCGGGTTAGCGGGAGATACGAGCAGTACTTC.

The V call is TRBV14, the J call TRBJ2-5; TRBD2 matches 11 bases. Germline CDR1 and CDR2: SGHDN and FVKESK. Trimming at V came to 2 bases and at J to 3 bases, leaving 8 bases not matched to a gene. The CDR3 runs 17 residues. The CDR3 sequence: CASSQWWGTSGEETQYF. Here the CDR3 DNA reads TGTGCCAGCAGCCAATGGTGGGGGACTAGCGGAGAAGAGACCCAGTACTTC.

V and J are TRBV21-1 and TRBJ2-7; the table's D call of TRBD2 was not tested on the DNA. TRBV21-1 is a listed pseudogene. The CDR3 loop spans 14 amino acids. The CDR3 reads CASSKVAGDYEQYF. The CDR3 bases are TGTGCCAGCAGCAAAGTAGCGGGGGACTACGAGCAGTACTTC.

The chain is built from TRBV9 and TRBJ2-1; TRBD2 agrees at 8 bases. With 4 bases clipped from V and 0 bases from J, the junction kept 6 bases outside the gene matches. CDR1 and CDR2 (germline): SGDLS, YYNGEE. The CDR3 sequence is 16 residues long. The CDR3 DNA follows: TGTGCCAGCAGCCCCATAGCGGGGAGCTCCTACAATGAGCAGTTCTTC. Encoded protein: CASSPIAGSSYNEQFF.

The genes are TRBV7-9 and TRBJ2-7; D gene unclear. Germline CDR1 reads SEHNR; CDR2 reads FQNEAQ (reference sequence). Trimming left V 5 bases short and J 5 bases short, with 13 bases between. The CDR3 has 13 amino acids. Here the CDR3 DNA reads TGTGCCAGCAGCCCACAGAGGTACGACGAGCAGTACTTC. It specifies CASSPQRYDEQYF.

Points on this clone: Within the sample, other DNA sequences also encode this same CDR3. V usage is TRBV7-9 and J usage is TRBJ2-1; no definite D call. There are 12 residues in the CDR3. Per germline, CDR1 SEHNR and CDR2 FQNEAQ (reference sequence). The V gene lost 5 bases and the J gene lost 8 bases, with 10 bases spanning the gap. In DNA form, the CDR3 reads TGTGCCAGCAGCCCCCTCTTGGATGAGCAGTTCTTC. It encodes CASSPLLDEQFF.

The CDR3 sequence is CASSYGEPYEQYF. The DNA for the CDR3 is TGCGCCAGCAGCTACGGGGAACCCTACGAGCAGTACTTC. The V call is TRBV5-1, the J call TRBJ2-7; maybe TRBD2 (5 bases). There are 13 residues in the CDR3. The ends were cut back, 3 bases at V and 2 bases at J, with 9 bases in the middle. CDR1 is SGHRS, CDR2 YFSETQ, per germline.

The J gene is TRBJ2-2, the V gene TRBV2; D is unresolved. V shed 7 bases and J shed 0 bases, with 12 bases lying between them. This CDR3 contains 15 residues. In germline, CDR1 is SNHLY, CDR2 FYNNEI. CDR3: CASMVQIANTGELFF. CDR3 in DNA: TGTGCCAGCATGGTTCAGATTGCGAACACCGGGGAGCTGTTTTTT.

V usage is TRBV5-4 and J usage is TRBJ1-1; no reliable D call. V was trimmed by 1 base and J by 3 bases, leaving 7 bases between them. The CDR3 runs to 13 residues. Germline V gene lookup returns CDR1 SGHNT and CDR2 YYREEE (reference sequence). The CDR3 DNA is TGTGCCAGCAGCTTGATGGGAGACACTGAAGCTTTCTTT. Residues: CASSLMGDTEAFF.

The rearrangement links TRBV29-1 to TRBJ2-5; 12 nucleotides align to TRBD2. CDR3 length: 19 amino acids. J gave up 6 bases and V 3 bases, and 20 bases lay outside the gene matches. The germline gives CDR1 SQVTM, CDR2 ANQGSEA. CDR3 sequence (DNA): TGCAGCGTTGATCAGGATCGGCTAGCGGGGGGGAGGGAAAGGAAGACCCAGTACTTC. This encodes CSVDQDRLAGGRERKTQYF. Complete variable domain (other parts from reference TRBV29-1 and TRBJ2-5): SAVISQKPSRDICQRGTSLTIQCQVDSQVTMMFWYRQQPGQSLTLIATANQGSEATYESGFVIDKFPISRPNLTFSTLTVSNMSPEDSSIYLCSVDQDRLAGGRERKTQYFGPGTRLLVL.